This TCR beta chain derives from a study of early T cells in non-severe SARS-CoV-2 infection (dated by TCRdb to about 2021). Background on the whole study: Because TCR sequencing relied on bulk RNA taken from unsorted whole blood, pairing of alpha and beta chains was not possible.

Broad study findings and their caveats: Matching against VDJdb was skewed toward anti-spike CD8 responses, likely underestimated virus-specific expansions, and missed private and CD4 specificities.

Reading the germline V gene (reference sequence) gives CDR1 DFQATT and CDR2 SNEGSKA. The CDR3, from cysteine to phenylalanine, totals 11 residues. Here the CDR3 DNA is all that survives: 33 bases in frame from base 1. Set within a cohort of healthcare workers in London, UK, this nested case-control study involved weekly PCR testing of nasopharyngeal swabs along with blood sampling. Between 23 and 31 March 2020, the week of the UK lockdown, healthcare workers were enrolled and then followed up weekly for as long as 16 weeks. There are many counts of this clonotype. Its antigen specificity is not known. Nothing much larger sits one base from this clone, and base qualities are not available. The library was produced with 5' RACE. The sequencer listed for this sample is NextSeq 500. The TCR library protocol attached unique molecular identifiers to individual cDNA molecules to correct for sequencing error and PCR bias. Sequencing covered both TCR alpha and beta chains, and within each sample the abundances of alpha and beta sequences were tightly co-correlated. As for the original processing: V gene, J gene and CDR3 annotation of TCR sequences was performed with Decombinator V4. Expanded TCRs were defined as changing significantly between any two time points under a Poisson model with p below 0.0001. TCR abundances were normalised to the total number of TCRs sequenced per sample and were expressed as counts per million. MAIT TCRs were defined by TRAV1-2 paired with TRAJ12, TRAJ20 or TRAJ33, and iNKT TCRs by TRAV10 paired with TRAJ18. VDJdb, accessed on 1 November 2021, was searched for TCRs annotated for CMV, EBV and SARS-CoV-2, and TCRs annotated for more than one antigen were excluded. The public reads were quality trimmed at Q25 with fastp and then assembled into clones with MiXCR by TCRdb, keeping productive beta chains. Records with the same CDR3 protein are collapsed into one entry carrying the most frequent genes and DNA. The V and J calls were determined by TCRdb, not by the authors. This sample lists approximately 45,000 distinct CDR3 sequences; 5.5% to 6.5% were detected once. Of the sample, 9.5% to 15% is held by the ten largest clones.

This receptor chain uses TRBV20-1 and TRBJ1-2; the D gene is not confidently resolved. This sequence originates from an adult who was a healthcare worker with PCR-confirmed SARS-CoV-2 infection or an uninfected control (not recorded which). Sequencing was carried out using whole blood. The CDR3 amino acid sequence is: CSASTNYGYTF. In nucleotides, the sequence is TGCAGCGCAAGTACTAACTATGGCTACACCTTC.